The entry below gives a single TCR beta chain sequence along with its context. The method was immunoSEQ multiplex PCR; TCRdb's version includes in-frame clones alone and lacks a portion of them. Altogether over 55,000 clones are present, roughly 80% being singletons, with the ten largest covering 3.5% to 4.5%. The CDR3 length is 15 residues. Germline V gene sequence: CDR1 MGHRA, CDR2 YSYEKL. With V trimmed by 2 bases and J by 4 bases, 7 bases remained unmatched. These data belong to a study of T cell responses to AZD1222 COVID-19 vaccine. This clonotype originated in an adult who received the AZD1222 COVID-19 vaccine. V gene TRBV4-1 combines with J gene TRBJ1-2; TRBD1 aligns across 7 bases. The sequences come from peripheral blood, collected 28 days after the second AZD1222 dose. CDR3 sequence reads: CASSQPETGSYGYTF. CDR3 DNA: TGCGCCAGCAGCCAACCCGAGACAGGGAGCTATGGCTACACCTTC.